This T cell receptor (beta chain) was retrieved from a study of cytomegalovirus exposure and HLA in healthy donors. PCR primers comprised 60 Vbeta and 13 Jbeta primers. The data were produced by immunoSEQ multiplex PCR, yet TCRdb's version contains in-frame clones alone and is incomplete. Among about 190,000 clones, around 79% were seen once, and the ten largest hold roughly 1.5%. There are 13 residues in the CDR3. Germline CDR1 MGHDK, CDR2 SYGVNS. V was shortened by 4 bases and J by 7 bases, with 14 bases between the two germline ends. Sequencing used PBMCs. This clonotype was sampled from a woman aged 45-65 years in good health and CMV-seronegative. The V gene is TRBV25-1, the J gene TRBJ2-7; D might be TRBD1 (6 bases). CDR3 nucleotides: TGTGCCAGCAGTGTAACAGGGTCTTTAGAGCAGTACTTC. Amino acid sequence: CASSVTGSLEQYF.